These T cell receptor beta chains were read from a single sample in a study of blood T cells in healthy people across ages. TCRdb itself ran the 5' RACE reads through MiXCR, one entry per CDR3 protein. The sample lists over 700,000 distinct CDR3 sequences; about 53% were seen once. Sequencing input: blood. The receptors come from a man at least 80 years old in good health. The CDR3 runs from the conserved cysteine through the conserved F or W. Fields, in order: clone size, J gene, V gene, D gene, CDR3 protein, CDR3 DNA. A D gene is named only where the DNA matches it firmly. Size tells how often a clone was seen (once, few, many) or the class of an expanded clone, and some rows leave it out.

- TRBJ2-1 TRBV5-4 TRBD2 CASAGGGLAGENEQFF TGTGCCAGCGCTGGTGGGGGACTAGCGGGAGAAAATGAGCAGTTCTTC
once TRBJ1-4 TRBV12-3/TRBV12-4 TRBD1 CASRQGTGNEKLFF TGTGCCAGCAGGCAGGGGACAGGGAATGAAAAACTGTTTTTT
- TRBJ1-6 TRBV10-2 - CASSELAPGNSPLHF TGCGCCAGCAGTGAGCTAGCCCCGGGGAATTCACCCCTCCACTTT
- TRBJ2-1 TRBV5-5 - CASSRPSNEQFF TGTGCCAGCAGCCGGCCCTCAAATGAGCAGTTCTTC
- TRBJ2-3 TRBV6-6 - CASRRGRGDRYAYF TGTGCCAGCAGGAGGGGGAGGGGGGACAGATACGCGTATTTT
- TRBJ2-2 TRBV12-3/TRBV12-4 - CASTQGLSAGELFF TGTGCCAGCACCCAAGGACTATCTGCCGGGGAGCTGTTTTTT
- TRBJ2-3 TRBV28 TRBD1 CAHRQGGLNRYAYF TGTGCTCACCGACAGGGGGGGTTGAACAGATACGCGTATTTT
few TRBJ2-7 TRBV18 - CASSPIPGGSYEQYF TGTGCCAGTTCACCGATCCCAGGGGGGTCCTACGAGCAGTACTTC
- TRBJ1-5 TRBV28 - CASSPRADLGNQPQHF TGTGCCAGCAGCCCAAGGGCGGATTTGGGCAATCAGCCCCAGCATTTT
few TRBJ2-5 TRBV29-1 - CSVGSEKQETQYF TGCAGCGTTGGGTCGGAGAAACAAGAGACCCAGTACTTC
- TRBJ2-1 TRBV20-1 - CSARRLARSNNEQFF TGCAGTGCTAGGCGTCTAGCTCGGTCGAACAATGAGCAGTTCTTC
many TRBJ2-7 TRBV5-1 - CASSPQTASYEQYF TGCGCCAGCAGCCCTCAGACAGCTTCCTACGAGCAGTACTTC
few TRBJ2-7 TRBV2 TRBD1 CAGGQGYYEQYF TGTGCGGGGGGACAGGGTTACTACGAGCAGTACTTC
- TRBJ1-5 TRBV4-1 TRBD1 CASSHPQGELNQPQHF TGCGCCAGCAGCCATCCCCAGGGGGAACTCAATCAGCCCCAGCATTTT
few TRBJ2-2 TRBV21-1 - CASSPDRGATNTGELFF TGTGCCAGCAGCCCCGACAGGGGGGCGACGAACACCGGGGAGCTGTTTTTT
- TRBJ2-7 TRBV7-2 - CASSFTAISYEQYF TGTGCCAGCAGCTTCACGGCCATCTCCTACGAGCAGTACTTC
- TRBJ2-7 TRBV7-2 - CASSPEGGAHYEQYF TGTGCCAGCAGCCCCGAGGGGGGAGCACACTACGAGCAGTACTTC
- TRBJ2-7 TRBV6-5 TRBD2 CASSYLGLAGVHEQYF TGTGCCAGCAGTTACCTGGGACTAGCGGGAGTCCACGAGCAGTACTTC
- TRBJ1-1 TRBV27 TRBD1 CASSFQDRRTMNTEAFF TGTGCCAGCAGTTTTCAGGACAGGCGTACCATGAACACTGAAGCTTTCTTT
- TRBJ1-1 TRBV27 TRBD1 CASRLQGAGTEAFF TGTGCCAGCAGACTACAGGGGGCAGGGACTGAAGCTTTCTTT
- TRBJ1-5 TRBV12-3/TRBV12-4 TRBD1 CASRTASDRADQPQHF TGTGCCAGCAGGACTGCCTCGGACAGGGCGGACCAGCCCCAGCATTTT
- TRBJ2-1 TRBV12-3/TRBV12-4 TRBD1 CASRQGLHEQFF TGTGCCAGCAGACAGGGGCTACATGAGCAGTTCTTC